This paragraph reports one T cell receptor beta chain. Its cognate antigen is unknown. The donors, aged roughly 6 to 95, were healthy Caucasians from Russia. Every donor contributed roughly 10 milliliters of peripheral blood by blood draw. Each sample provided at least 5 micrograms of extracted total RNA. A sample-barcoded 5' primer and a J-beta primer mix were used in a second PCR of roughly 7 to 11 cycles. In TCRdb, the 5' RACE reads were re-called with MiXCR into one record per CDR3 protein. The table shows approximately 1.5 million distinct CDR3 sequences, with roughly 43% occurring only once. This specimen comes from a study of blood T cells in healthy people across ages. Findings of the study overall: Aged donors had fewer naive CD4+ cells and lower diversity than long-lived donors.

The CDR3 covers 14 residues. The germline V gene encodes CDR1 LGHNA and CDR2 YSLEER. The V gene end was trimmed by 5 bases and the J gene end by 4 bases; junction bases not matched to a gene: 3. J is TRBJ2-5 and V is TRBV4-3; 11 nucleotides line up with TRBD1. The TCR comes from a woman in her late teens or twenties in good health. Source material: blood. CDR3 in amino acids: CASSGQGAGETQYF. CDR3 bases: TGCGCCAGCAGCGGACAGGGGGCAGGAGAGACCCAGTACTTC.